This entry concerns a single TCR beta chain. The repertoire was sequenced with immunoSEQ multiplex PCR; TCRdb's copy has only in-frame clones and lacks some. The sample contains about 35,000 clones, 84% of which appear only once. These data come from a study of OX40 agonist ivuxolimab in advanced cancers. CDR1 is MDHEN, CDR2 SYDVKM, per germline. Trimming shortened V by 10 bases and J by 0 bases, and 10 bases separated the two germline ends. This CDR3 is built from 13 residues. Sequenced material: CD4+ or CD8+ T cells sorted from blood, taken in a trial of the OX40 agonist ivuxolimab. The TCR comes from an adult with an advanced solid tumor such as melanoma, head and neck, liver or kidney cancer. The rearrangement uses TRBV28 and TRBJ2-4; a possible D gene is TRBD2 (5 bases). CDR3 sequence (DNA): TGTGCCACCTGGGAGCTAGCCAAAAACATTCAGTACTTC. It translates to CATWELAKNIQYF.